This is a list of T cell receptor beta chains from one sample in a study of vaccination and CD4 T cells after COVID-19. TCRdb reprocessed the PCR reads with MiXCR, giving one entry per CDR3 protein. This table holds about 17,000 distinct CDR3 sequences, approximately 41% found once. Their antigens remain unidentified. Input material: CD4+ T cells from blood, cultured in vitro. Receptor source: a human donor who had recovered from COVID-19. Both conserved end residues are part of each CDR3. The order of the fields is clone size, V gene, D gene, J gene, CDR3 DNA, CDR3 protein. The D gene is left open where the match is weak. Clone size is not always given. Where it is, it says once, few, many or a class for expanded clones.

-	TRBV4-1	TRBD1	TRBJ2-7	TGCGCCAGCAGCCCCCGACAGGGACGTGGCGAGCAGTACTTC	CASSPRQGRGEQYF
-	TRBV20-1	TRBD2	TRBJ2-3	TGCAGTGCTAACCCACCGTTCAGGACTAGCGGGAAAACAGATACGCAGTATTTT	CSANPPFRTSGKTDTQYF
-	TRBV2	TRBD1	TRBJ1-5	TGTGCCAGCAGTCGACAGGGGAATCAGCCCCAGCATTTT	CASSRQGNQPQHF
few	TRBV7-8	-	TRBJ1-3	TGTGCCAGCAGCTCACGGGCCTTTGGAAACACCATATATTTT	CASSSRAFGNTIYF
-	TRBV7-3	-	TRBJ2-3	TGTGCCAGCAGCCCAAACACAGATACGCAGTATTTT	CASSPNTDTQYF
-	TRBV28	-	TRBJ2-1	TGTGCCAGCAGTCCGACAGGTTACAATGAGCAGTTCTTC	CASSPTGYNEQFF
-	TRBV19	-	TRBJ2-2	TGTGCCAGTAGTCTCGGGAGCGGCTTAGGGGAGCTGTTTTTT	CASSLGSGLGELFF
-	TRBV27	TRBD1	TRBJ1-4	TGTGCCAGCAGTCACCTGGGACAGGGCAAAACTAATGAAAAACTGTTTTTT	CASSHLGQGKTNEKLFF
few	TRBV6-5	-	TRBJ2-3	TGTGCCAGCAGTTACGGGTGGGGCACAGATACGCAGTATTTT	CASSYGWGTDTQYF
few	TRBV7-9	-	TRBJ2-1	TGTGCCAGCAGCTTAATCGGTCGCTCGCTAGAGCAGTTCTTC	CASSLIGRSLEQFF
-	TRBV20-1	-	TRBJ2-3	TGCAGTGCTAGGGGGCCCCAAAACACAGATACGCAGTATTTT	CSARGPQNTDTQYF
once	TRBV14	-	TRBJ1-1	TGTGCCAGCAGCCAGGGGACCCAGTCGACTTTCTTT	CASSQGTQSTFF
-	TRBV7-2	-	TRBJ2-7	TGTGCCAGCAGCCCCAGCGGGTGGGGATCGATTGGCGAGCAGTACTTC	CASSPSGWGSIGEQYF
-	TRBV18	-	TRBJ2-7	TGTGCCAGCTCACCCTCTTCAGGGTCCTACGAGCAGTACTTC	CASSPSSGSYEQYF
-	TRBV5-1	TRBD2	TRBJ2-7	TGCGCCAGCAGCGGATTAGCGGGAGGGCCGGGCGAGCAGTACTTC	CASSGLAGGPGEQYF
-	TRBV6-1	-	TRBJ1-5	TGTGCCAGCAGAGAGTCGTACACTAATCAGCCCCAGCATTTT	CASRESYTNQPQHF
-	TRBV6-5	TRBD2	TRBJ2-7	TGTGCCAGCAGTTCACCGGGACTAACCTACGAGCAGTACTTC	CASSSPGLTYEQYF
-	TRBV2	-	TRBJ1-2	TGTGCCAGCAGATATCGGCCCGGGGGGGGCTACACCTTC	CASRYRPGGGYTF
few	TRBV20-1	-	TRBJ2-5	TGCAGTGCTACCCCCATAAGGCCAAGGGAAGAGACCCAGTACTTC	CSATPIRPREETQYF
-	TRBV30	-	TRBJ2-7	TGTGCCTGGATAAGCTCCTACGAGCAGTACTTC	CAWISSYEQYF
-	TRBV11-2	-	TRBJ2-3	TGTGCCAGCACAGCCACCCAAGATACGCAGTATTTT	CASTATQDTQYF
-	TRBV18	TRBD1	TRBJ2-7	TGTGCCAGCTCACCAGAACATCGGACAGGGACCGAGCAGTACTTC	CASSPEHRTGTEQYF
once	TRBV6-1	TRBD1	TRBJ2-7	TGTGCCAGCAGTGAAAGGGGACAGGTAAGATCCTACGAGCAGTACTTC	CASSERGQVRSYEQYF
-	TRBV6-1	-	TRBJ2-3	TGTGCCAGCAGTGACCAAGTGCCAGATACGCAGTATTTT	CASSDQVPDTQYF
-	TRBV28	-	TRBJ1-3	TGTGCCAGCAGTTCCGGAAGAAACACCATATATTTT	CASSSGRNTIYF
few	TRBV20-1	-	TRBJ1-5	TGCAGTGCTACCCGGGAGCAGGGGAGTAGTCAGCCCCAGCATTTT	CSATREQGSSQPQHF
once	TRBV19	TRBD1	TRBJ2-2	TGTGCCAGTAGTATAGCACGACAGGGCTACACCGGGGAGCTGTTTTTT	CASSIARQGYTGELFF
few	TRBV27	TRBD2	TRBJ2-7	TGTGCCAGCAGTTTTCGGACTAGCGGAGCCGGGGAGCAGTACTTC	CASSFRTSGAGEQYF
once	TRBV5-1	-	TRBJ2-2	TGCGCCAGCAGCTTGTCCTCCCGTTCTAACACCGGGGAGCTGTTTTTT	CASSLSSRSNTGELFF
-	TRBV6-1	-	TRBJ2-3	TGTGCCAGCAGCCTACAGTGGGGTACAGATACGCAGTATTTT	CASSLQWGTDTQYF
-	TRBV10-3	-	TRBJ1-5	TGTGCCATCACAAAGGGCCTCAATCAGCCCCAGCATTTT	CAITKGLNQPQHF
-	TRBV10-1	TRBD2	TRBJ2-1	TGCGCCACCTATGGGACTAGCGGGAGGCCTTGGGAAAATGAGCAGTTCTTC	CATYGTSGRPWENEQFF
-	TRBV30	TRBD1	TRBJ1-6	TGTGCCACCGGACAGGGTGGATTTTCACCCCTCCACTTT	CATGQGGFSPLHF
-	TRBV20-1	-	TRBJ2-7	TGCAGTGCTAGGGTTACGTGGGAAACCCACCGCGGCTCGCTCTCCTACGAGCAGTACTTC	CSARVTWETHRGSLSYEQYF
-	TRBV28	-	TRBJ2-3	TGTGCCAGCAGGGACAGAAACACAGATACGCAGTATTTT	CASRDRNTDTQYF
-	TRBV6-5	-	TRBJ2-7	TGTGCCAGCAGTTACGGAAGTCGGGTCCCCTACGAGCAGTACTTC	CASSYGSRVPYEQYF
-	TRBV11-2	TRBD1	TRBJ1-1	TGTGCCAGCAGCCAGGGACAGGCATTCCACATGAACACTGAAGCTTTCTTT	CASSQGQAFHMNTEAFF
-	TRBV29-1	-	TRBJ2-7	TGCAGCGTTGAATTGGGGGGAACCTACGAGCAGTACTTC	CSVELGGTYEQYF
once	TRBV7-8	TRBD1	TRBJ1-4	TGTGCCAGCAGCTTCGGGACAGGGGGGAGTATGTTTGAAAAACTGTTTTTT	CASSFGTGGSMFEKLFF
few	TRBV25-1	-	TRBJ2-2	TGTGCCAGCGTCGACAGGAGGAACACCGGGGAGCTGTTTTTT	CASVDRRNTGELFF
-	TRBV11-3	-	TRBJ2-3	TGTGCCAGCAGCTTAGTGGCTAGCTCAGATACGCAGTATTTT	CASSLVASSDTQYF
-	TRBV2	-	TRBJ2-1	TGTGCCAGCAGTGTTGGGGGGAGCGCTGTCGATGAGCAGTTCTTC	CASSVGGSAVDEQFF
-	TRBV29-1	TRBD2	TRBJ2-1	TGCAGCGTTGGACTAGCGGGAGCCTACAATGAGCAGTTCTTC	CSVGLAGAYNEQFF
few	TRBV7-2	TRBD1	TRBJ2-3	TGTGCCAGCAGCCGGGACAGGGCACCAGATACGCAGTATTTT	CASSRDRAPDTQYF
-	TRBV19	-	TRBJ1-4	TGTGCCAGTAGTATGAGCCCCGGCACGGAAAAACTGTTTTTT	CASSMSPGTEKLFF
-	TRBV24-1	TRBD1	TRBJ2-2	TGTGCCACCAGTGACGGGACAGGGTTGGCCACCGGGGAGCTGTTTTTT	CATSDGTGLATGELFF
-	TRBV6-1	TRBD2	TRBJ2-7	TGTGCCAGCAGTGAAGCCGGGGCGGGAGGGTCCTACGAGCAGTACTTC	CASSEAGAGGSYEQYF
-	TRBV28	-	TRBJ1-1	TGTGCCAGCAGAGAGGTGGAAGCTTTCTTT	CASREVEAFF
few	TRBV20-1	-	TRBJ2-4	TGCAGTGCTAGAGATGCGGTAAACATTCAGTACTTC	CSARDAVNIQYF
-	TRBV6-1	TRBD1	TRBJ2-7	TGTGCCAGCAGAACCGACCGGGACAGTTATGCTCAGTACTTC	CASRTDRDSYAQYF
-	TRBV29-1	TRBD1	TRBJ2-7	TGCAGCGTTGAGACAGGGTGGGAGCAGTACTTC	CSVETGWEQYF
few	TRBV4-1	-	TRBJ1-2	TGCGCCAGCAGCCAAGTGAGGGCCGGCGGTGGCTACACCTTC	CASSQVRAGGGYTF
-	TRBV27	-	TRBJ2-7	TGTGCCAGCAGTTTATCACAGGGCTCCTACGAGCAGTACTTC	CASSLSQGSYEQYF
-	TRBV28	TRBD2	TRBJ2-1	TGTGCCAGCAGTCCACCCCATCCCCTCCCGGGGGGTGAGCAGTTCTTC	CASSPPHPLPGGEQFF